These 20 T cell receptor beta chains came from one sample sequenced in a study of response to subunit inactivated influenza vaccine. From the RT-PCR reads, TCRdb called clonotypes with MiXCR, one entry per CDR3 protein. The sample lists 540,000 or so distinct CDR3 sequences, 10% to 15% seen once, with about an eighth in the top ten. The source was PBMCs from blood, collected roughly 48 days after vaccination. The receptor source for this set is a man aged 45 to 65 who received an inactivated influenza vaccine.

This clonotype was seen a handful of times. This chain uses TRBV11-2 with TRBJ1-1, with D unclear. V was pared by 8 bases and J by 5 bases, with 18 bases between. Germline V gives CDR1 SGHAT, CDR2 FQNNGV. The CDR3 totals 14 residues. DNA for the CDR3: TGTGCCAGCTCTAAGGGTGGAATGAGGACTGAAGCTTTCTTT. Its protein product is CASSKGGMRTEAFF. The variable domain in full, with the rest retrieved from reference TRBV11-2 and TRBJ1-1, is EAGVAQSPRYKIIEKRQSVAFWCNPISGHATLYWYQQILGQGPKLLIQFQNNGVVDDSQLPKDRFSAERLKGVDSTLKIQPAKLEDSAVYLCASSKGGMRTEAFFGQGTRLTVV.

This clonotype was picked up a small number of times. The V call is TRBV5-1, the J call TRBJ2-7, with TRBD2 matching over 8 bases. Trimming cost V 6 bases and J 2 bases; bases outside gene matches: 10. The CDR3 has 15 residues. The germline gives CDR1 SGHRS, CDR2 YFSETQ. CDR3: CASILAGKPTYEQYF. The CDR3 nucleotides are TGCGCCAGCATCTTAGCGGGGAAGCCGACCTACGAGCAGTACTTC.

This clonotype has just a few counts. Written as DNA, the CDR3 is TGCAGTGCTAGAGATCGGACAGGGGGCTCCTACGAGCAGTACTTC. Its translation is CSARDRTGGSYEQYF. The chain links TRBV20-1 to TRBJ2-7, with 10 bases identical to TRBD1. V lost 0 bases to trimming and J lost 0 bases; unmatched junction nucleotides: 2. Germline lookup yields CDR1 DFQATT and CDR2 SNEGSKA (reference sequence). The CDR3 spans 15 residues.

There are a few counts of this clonotype. V and J are TRBV5-1 and TRBJ2-2; D gene ambiguous. Germline V gene sequence: CDR1 SGHRS, CDR2 YFSETQ. This CDR3 comprises 15 residues. V lost 1 base and J 6 bases, leaving 13 bases between the germline ends. The CDR3 loop is CASSLLYGNAGELFF. The DNA of the CDR3 is TGCGCCAGCAGCTTGCTGTATGGAAACGCCGGGGAGCTGTTTTTT.

There are a few counts of this clonotype. The rearrangement links TRBV5-1 to TRBJ2-5; TRBD2 might be the D (7 bases). Trimming left V 4 bases short and J 1 base short, with 11 bases between. There are 14 residues in the CDR3. The germline V gene has CDR1 SGHRS and CDR2 YFSETQ. The CDR3 DNA reads TGCGCCAGCAGCGGCGGGGGCTTCCAAGAGACCCAGTACTTC. Residues: CASSGGGFQETQYF.

The J gene is TRBJ2-2, the V gene TRBV10-3; D gene uncertain. Germline values: CDR1 ENHRY, CDR2 SYGVKD. V was clipped by 6 bases and J by 2 bases, with 10 bases between them. The CDR3 is made up of 14 amino acids. CDR3 protein: CAIRAGPNTGELFF. DNA for the CDR3: TGTGCCATCAGGGCCGGGCCTAACACCGGGGAGCTGTTTTTT.

The chain has TRBV9 and TRBJ2-3; TRBD2 matches at 7 bases. The CDR3 contains 16 residues. Germline V gives CDR1 SGDLS, CDR2 YYNGEE. V shed 0 bases, J shed 2 bases, and the junction held 6 bases outside the gene matches. The CDR3 DNA reads as TGTGCCAGCAGCGTAGACCCGGGGGGATTCACAGATACGCAGTATTTT. Protein: CASSVDPGGFTDTQYF. The whole variable domain, remainder taken from reference TRBV9 and TRBJ2-3, is DSGVTQTPKHLITATGQRVTLRCSPRSGDLSVYWYQQSLDQGLQFLIQYYNGEERAKGNILERFSAQQFPDLHSELNLSSLELGDSALYFCASSVDPGGFTDTQYFGPGTRLTVL.

The chain is built from TRBV12-3 or TRBV12-4 and TRBJ1-1; D is possibly TRBD1 (6 bases). V gave up 6 bases and J gave up 8 bases, with 13 bases separating them. CDR3 length: 12 residues. The CDR3 loop reads CASRTPGQEAFF. The CDR3 DNA sequence: TGTGCCAGCAGAACGCCGGGACAAGAAGCTTTCTTT.

This clonotype appeared many times. The gene calls are TRBV5-5 and TRBJ2-3, with D possibly TRBD2 on 5 matching bases. The CDR3 has 15 amino acids. Trimming removed 4 bases at V and 3 bases at J, with 15 bases between. The germline gives CDR1 SGHKS, CDR2 YYEKEE (reference sequence). The CDR3 is CASSRFGVTTDTQYF. DNA of the CDR3: TGTGCCAGCAGCCGATTCGGGGTTACAACAGATACGCAGTATTTT.

CDR3: CASSLVAGVGGAEAFF. The CDR3 DNA follows: TGCGCCAGCAGCTTGGTGGCAGGGGTAGGAGGCGCTGAAGCTTTCTTT. This sequence joins TRBV5-1 and TRBJ1-1, with D maybe TRBD1 (6 bases). The germline gives CDR1 SGHRS, CDR2 YFSETQ. The CDR3 runs 16 residues. V gave up 0 bases and J gave up 6 bases, with 18 bases separating them.

This clonotype was counted a few times. The chain combines TRBV6-4 with TRBJ1-6; D is unclear. Looked up from germline, CDR1 is MRHNA and CDR2 is SNTAGT. CDR3 size: 15 residues. Trimming stripped 8 bases from V and 0 bases from J, with 11 bases between. CDR3 amino acids: CASAQESSYNSPLHF. DNA of the CDR3: TGTGCCAGCGCCCAGGAGAGCTCCTATAATTCACCCCTCCACTTT.

In its sample, this clonotype was seen a few times. The chain joins TRBV5-1 to TRBJ1-4; D is unclear. This CDR3 has 15 amino acids. The germline CDR1 and CDR2 sequences are SGHRS and YFSETQ. Trimming took off 0 bases at V and 5 bases at J, with 11 bases between the two ends. The DNA of the CDR3 is TGCGCCAGCAGCTTGGGCGGCATCTCAAATGAAAAACTGTTTTTT. Encoded protein: CASSLGGISNEKLFF.

CDR3 protein: CATSDYRGPYNEQFF. CDR3 sequence (DNA): TGTGCCACCAGTGACTACAGGGGACCCTACAATGAGCAGTTCTTC. The chain couples TRBV24-1 to TRBJ2-1, with TRBD1 identical over 7 bases. The CDR3 loop spans 15 amino acids. Unmatched junction bases numbered 4, after V lost 4 bases and J lost 2 bases. The germline V gene encodes CDR1 KGHDR and CDR2 SFDVKD.

Only a few counts were recorded for this clonotype. V is TRBV12-3 or TRBV12-4 and J is TRBJ2-7; D is perhaps TRBD1 (5 bases). The CDR3 covers 15 residues. V was clipped by 6 bases and J by 3 bases, with 18 bases between them. CDR3 sequence (DNA): TGTGCCAGCAGCCTAGGGGTGTGGCACAACTACGAGCAGTACTTC. This sequence encodes CASSLGVWHNYEQYF.

The chain couples TRBV7-8 to TRBJ2-5, with D possibly being TRBD2 (5 bases). Germline lookup yields CDR1 SGHVS and CDR2 FQNEAQ. CDR3 length: 14 residues. V gave up 5 bases and J gave up 2 bases, with 12 bases separating them. CDR3 coding DNA: TGTGCCAGCAGCACAGACCCGGGGCAAGAGACCCAGTACTTC. This gives the protein CASSTDPGQETQYF.

The chain links TRBV12-3 or TRBV12-4 to TRBJ1-1, with no clear D. The CDR3 loop spans 12 amino acids. V was cut by 3 bases and J by 7 bases, with 9 bases left in between. In DNA form, the CDR3 reads TGTGCCAGCAGTTTCAGAGACGGTGAAGCTTTCTTT. Protein product: CASSFRDGEAFF.

CDR3 DNA: TGTGCCAGCAGCCTCGACGTTTTACTGGCGGGCACTGAAGCTTTCTTT. Protein: CASSLDVLLAGTEAFF. The chain combines TRBV5-4 with TRBJ1-1, with unresolved D. The CDR3 runs to 16 residues. CDR1 is SGHNT, CDR2 YYREEE, per germline (reference sequence). The V end lost 4 bases, the J end lost 4 bases, and 20 bases lay between the germline ends. Based on the CDR3 plus reference TRBV5-4 and TRBJ1-1, the full variable domain is ETGVTQSPTHLIKTRGQQVTLRCSSQSGHNTVSWYQQALGQGPQFIFQYYREEENGRGNFPPRFSGLQFPNYSSELNVNALELDDSALYLCASSLDVLLAGTEAFFGQGTRLTVV.

The chain has TRBV29-1 and TRBJ1-4; 7 positions agree with TRBD1. V trimming: 5 bases; J trimming: 7 bases; junction bases outside the gene matches: 4. The CDR3 spans 12 residues. Germline V gene lookup returns CDR1 SQVTM and CDR2 ANQGSEA. In nucleotides, the CDR3 is TGCAGCGTTTGGTGGACAGGTGAAAAACTGTTTTTT. It yields the protein CSVWWTGEKLFF.

This clonotype was detected a few times. The genes are TRBV10-3 and TRBJ1-5; D remains ambiguous. Trimming cost V 0 bases and J 5 bases, with 5 bases left between them. Germline CDR1 and CDR2: ENHRY and SYGVKD. The CDR3 spans 13 residues. CDR3 nucleotides: TGTGCCATCAGTGAGTCGGTGGATCAGCCCCAGCATTTT. Its translation: CAISESVDQPQHF.

The CDR3 region is CASSLVYSGEQYF. The CDR3 nucleotides read TGTGCCAGCAGCTTAGTTTATTCGGGGGAGCAGTACTTC. The V gene is TRBV7-9, the J gene TRBJ2-7, with a possible D match to TRBD2 (5 bases). Germline V gene lookup returns CDR1 SEHNR and CDR2 FQNEAQ (reference sequence). Trimming removed 1 base from V and 7 bases from J, with 11 bases in between. This CDR3 is built from 13 residues.